The source of this T cell receptor beta chain is a study of control samples from healthy donors and cancer patients. The repertoire was sequenced with immunoSEQ multiplex PCR; TCRdb's copy has only in-frame clones and lacks some. The sample lists about 150,000 clones, 93% occurring once. The table lists this clone with a count of one. Trimming removed 0 bases at V and 5 bases at J, with 8 bases between. CDR1 is MNHNS and CDR2 is SASEGT in the germline V gene. This CDR3 is built from 13 residues. The sequencing input was blood. The chain has TRBV6-1 and TRBJ2-7; no definite D call. The sequence came from a man aged 50 to 59 in good health. The CDR3 protein is CASSEAGRHEQYF. The CDR3 DNA is TGTGCCAGCAGTGAAGCTGGTAGGCACGAGCAGTACTTC.